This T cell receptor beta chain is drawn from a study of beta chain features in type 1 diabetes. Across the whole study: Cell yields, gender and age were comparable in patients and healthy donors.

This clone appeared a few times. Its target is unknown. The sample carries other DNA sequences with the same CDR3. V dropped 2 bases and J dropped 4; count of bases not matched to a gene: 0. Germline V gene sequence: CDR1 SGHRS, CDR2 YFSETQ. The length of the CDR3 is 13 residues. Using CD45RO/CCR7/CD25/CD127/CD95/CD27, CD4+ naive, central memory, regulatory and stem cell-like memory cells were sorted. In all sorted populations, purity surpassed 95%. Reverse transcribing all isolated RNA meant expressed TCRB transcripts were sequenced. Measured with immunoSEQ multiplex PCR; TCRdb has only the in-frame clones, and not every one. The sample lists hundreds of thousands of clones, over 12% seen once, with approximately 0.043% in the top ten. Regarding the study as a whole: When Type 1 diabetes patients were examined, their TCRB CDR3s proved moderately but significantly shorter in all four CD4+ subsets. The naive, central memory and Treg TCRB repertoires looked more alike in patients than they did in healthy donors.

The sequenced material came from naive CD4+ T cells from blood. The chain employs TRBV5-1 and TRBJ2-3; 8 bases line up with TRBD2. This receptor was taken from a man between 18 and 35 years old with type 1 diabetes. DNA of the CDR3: TGCGCCAGCAGCTTAGCGGGGGCAGATACGCAGTATTTT. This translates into CASSLAGADTQYF.